The next 14 T cell receptor beta chains were all read from a single sample in a study of regulatory T cells in long-lasting Graves disease (TCRdb year 2021). Explained via the paper, the time point label denotes: newly diagnosed GD, antithyroid drugs for less than 3 months. For both TCR sequencing and RNA sequencing, RNA was extracted from PBMCs in TRIzol. Library preparation used multiplex PCR. TCRdb records Illumina HiSeq 4000 as the sequencer. iRepertoire HTBI primers and Arm-PCR amplification of CDR3 regions were used to construct TCR beta libraries. The public reads were reprocessed in TCRdb via fastp at Q25 and MiXCR, keeping in-frame beta chains. Each entry is one CDR3 protein sequence, shown with its most common DNA and genes. Within this sample are a few hundred thousand distinct CDR3 sequences, with around an eighth of them counted one time only. The biggest ten clones account for more than 8.5% of the sample.

This sample also appeared in a second study, on T cells in Graves' hyperthyroidism and ophthalmopathy.

This material consisted of peripheral blood mononuclear cells (PBMCs), taken at new diagnosis, from a patient treated with antithyroid drugs. Source of these receptors: a young man with Graves disease. Donor details come from another sample of the same person, matched by shared clones.

In this sample, this clonotype turned up many times. The V gene is TRBV13, the J gene TRBJ1-1, with unresolved D. Germline assignment: CDR1 PRHDT and CDR2 FYEKMQ (reference sequence). Trimming shortened V by 2 bases and J by 0 bases, and 10 bases separated the two germline ends. CDR3 length: 15 residues. CDR3 amino acids: CASSLSGGMNTEAFF. CDR3 sequence (DNA): TGTGCCAGCAGCTTATCCGGCGGCATGAACACTGAAGCTTTCTTT.

This sequence joins TRBV20-1 and TRBJ2-7; D call uncertain. V was trimmed by 7 bases and J by 0 bases, leaving 7 bases between them. The CDR3 sequence is 11 residues long. Germline values: CDR1 DFQATT, CDR2 SNEGSKA (reference sequence). The CDR3 is CSGKSSYEQYF. Here the CDR3 DNA reads TGCAGTGGGAAAAGCTCCTACGAGCAGTACTTC.

This clonotype was seen a few times. The V gene is TRBV7-9, the J gene TRBJ1-4; the D gene is possibly TRBD1 (6 bases). The V gene's germline CDR1 is SEHNR and CDR2 FQNEAQ (reference sequence). V was clipped by 2 bases and J by 4 bases, with 14 bases between them. The CDR3 is 16 amino acids. CDR3 DNA sequence: TGTGCCAGCAGCTTAAGCCTGACAGGACATAATGAAAAACTGTTTTTT. Translating it yields CASSLSLTGHNEKLFF.

The table lists this clonotype with many counts. The genes are TRBV12-3 or TRBV12-4 and TRBJ2-1; 8 bases agree with TRBD1. This CDR3 contains 16 residues. The ends lost 4 bases at V and 4 bases at J; junction bases unmatched: 9. Here the CDR3 DNA reads TGTGCCAGCAGTTCTCGGACAGGGATAAATTACAATGAGCAGTTCTTC. Amino acids: CASSSRTGINYNEQFF.

This chain connects TRBV3-1 to TRBJ2-1; 8 nucleotides match TRBD2. V lost 1 base to trimming and J lost 0 bases; unmatched junction nucleotides: 5. The CDR3 spans 17 residues. Germline CDR1 and CDR2: LGHDT and YNNKEL (reference sequence). The CDR3 sequence: CASSQAGGGSSYNEQFF. CDR3 DNA sequence: TGTGCCAGCAGCCAAGCCGGCGGGGGGAGCTCCTACAATGAGCAGTTCTTC.

As regards this clonotype: This may be a read error, as it is one base from a much larger clone. The chain joins TRBV20-1 to TRBJ2-5, with 7 bases fitting TRBD2. This CDR3 spans 13 amino acids. Germline values: CDR1 DFQATT, CDR2 SNEGSKA (reference sequence). The CDR3 sequence is CSASPGGQEAQYF. CDR3 nucleotides: TGCAGTGCTAGTCCGGGGGGTCAAGAGGCCCAGTACTTC.

This clonotype was seen only a few times. The chain employs TRBV19 and TRBJ2-7; TRBD1 is a possible D gene (5 bases). The CDR3 is made up of 14 amino acids. The germline gives CDR1 LNHDA, CDR2 SQIVND (reference sequence). Trimming shortened V by 4 bases and J by 3 bases, and 13 bases separated the two germline ends. CDR3 loop: CASSTQTDGYEQYF. CDR3 nucleotides: TGTGCCAGTAGTACTCAGACAGACGGCTACGAGCAGTACTTC.

In this sample, this clonotype turned up many times. The rearrangement uses TRBV20-1 and TRBJ1-1, with unresolved D. This CDR3 has 15 residues. Trimming took 1 base from V and 0 from J, leaving 12 bases between them. Germline V CDR1 and CDR2: DFQATT, SNEGSKA (reference sequence). CDR3 nucleotide sequence: TGCAGTGCTAGAGGGTTCAGGACGGTGAACACTGAAGCTTTCTTT. Its translation: CSARGFRTVNTEAFF.

This clonotype came up many times. This chain links TRBV6-1 with TRBJ2-3; unclear D gene. The germline CDR1 and CDR2 sequences are MNHNS and SASEGT. The length of the CDR3 is 15 residues. The V end lost 6 bases, the J end lost 2 bases, and 15 bases lay between the germline ends. In DNA form, the CDR3 reads TGTGCCAGCAGCAGAGCCATCCATAACACAGATACGCAGTATTTT. Translation: CASSRAIHNTDTQYF.

This clonotype has only a few counts. The V gene is TRBV3-1, the J gene TRBJ2-7; weak D call: TRBD1 (6 bases). The CDR3 runs to 15 residues. Trimming removed 1 base at V and 2 bases at J, with 12 bases between. Germline V CDR1 and CDR2: LGHDT, YNNKEL (reference sequence). CDR3 sequence (DNA): TGTGCCAGCAGCCAAGCCGGGACACCTACCTACGAGCAGTACTTC. It encodes CASSQAGTPTYEQYF.

This clonotype was detected a few times. The chain combines TRBV19 with TRBJ1-2; no firm D call. Germline assignment: CDR1 LNHDA and CDR2 SQIVND (reference sequence). Trimming took 3 bases from V and 2 from J, leaving 7 bases between them. The CDR3 extends over 13 amino acids. The CDR3 protein is CASSIMGNYGYTF. The CDR3 DNA is TGTGCCAGTAGTATCATGGGAAACTATGGCTACACCTTC.

Concerning this clonotype: Given a far larger clone just one base away, this is likely a sequencing read error. The rearrangement links TRBV9 to TRBJ2-1; D uncertain. CDR3 length: 12 amino acids. Looked up from germline, CDR1 is SGDLS and CDR2 is YYNGEE. Trimming shortened V by 3 bases and J by 4 bases, and 5 bases separated the two germline ends. CDR3 in DNA: TGTGCCAGCAGCGGGTTTTACAATGAGCAGTTCTTC. It is translated as CASSGFYNEQFF.

This chain uses TRBV20-1 with TRBJ1-4; TRBD1 agrees at 7 bases. V was clipped by 6 bases and J by 8 bases; unmatched bases: 15. CDR3 size: 15 residues. Germline CDR1 reads DFQATT; CDR2 reads SNEGSKA (reference sequence). The CDR3 region is CSASSYRGLVEKLFF. CDR3 nucleotides: TGCAGTGCCTCCTCGTACAGGGGTTTAGTGGAAAAACTGTTTTTT.

In regard to this clonotype: A much larger clone differs by one base, so this may be a read error. V usage is TRBV20-1 and J usage is TRBJ2-7; D gene ambiguous. The CDR3 totals 12 residues. Germline-derived CDR1 and CDR2 are DFQATT and SNEGSKA (reference sequence). This CDR3 reads CSARDGLYEQDF. The CDR3 region has the DNA TGCAGTGCTAGAGACGGCCTCTACGAGCAGGACTTC.